This T cell receptor (beta chain) was retrieved from a study of a mutant IDH1 vaccine in newly diagnosed glioma. The overall study: Every participant had undergone radiotherapy, temozolomide, or both before, and most underwent both.

Assay: immunoSEQ multiplex PCR; the TCRdb copy retains only in-frame clones and omits some. This repertoire shows around 26,000 clones, 93% found once; its top ten account for roughly 1.2%. Study conclusions and caveats: Changes in the top peripheral T cell clonotypes seemingly had no bearing on pseudoprogression. The vaccine induced immune responses, and these occurred in approximately 93% of patients.

With regard to this clone: Its antigen is unknown.

This sample's time point: baseline, week 1 (first vaccination visit). The treatment: pre-vaccination baseline after standard-of-care therapy. The donors' diagnosis was new WHO grade 3 or 4 astrocytoma that was IDH1-mutant and ATRX-lost. This sequence was found in a man in his forties or fifties with glioma. The starting material was PBMCs, obtained from a glioma patient treated with radiotherapy, temozolomide or both.

CDR3 bases: TGTGCCAGCAGTTTTTTGGGGGGGGCGATTGGCGGCTACACCTTC. This encodes CASSFLGGAIGGYTF. The chain carries TRBV27 and TRBJ1-2, with D possibly TRBD1 on 6 matching bases. Deletions cut 3 bases from V and 8 bases from J, with 19 bases between. The germline V gene encodes CDR1 MNHEY and CDR2 SMNVEV (reference sequence). The length of the CDR3 is 15 residues.